This T cell receptor beta chain is from a study of shared clonotypes between healthy human individuals. Looking at the study overall: Researchers assigned three CD4 naive, three CD4 memory, two CD8 naive and one CD8 memory plate to each donor.

Whole-study findings and limits: The four-donor shared clonotypes exceeded non-shared clonotypes in generation probability, with non-shared ones scoring lower. Larger estimated richness was generally recorded for naive subsets relative to memory subsets.

CDR1 and CDR2 (germline): SGHTA, FQGNSA. V shed 2 bases and J shed 2 bases, with 19 bases lying between them. The CDR3 loop spans 19 amino acids. This clone was recorded once. Its antigen is as yet unknown. Deep was the level used in running the assay. The data were produced by immunoSEQ multiplex PCR, yet TCRdb's version contains in-frame clones alone and is incomplete. The sample contains around 2.1 million clones, 90% to 97% of which appear only once. The J gene is TRBJ1-6, the V gene TRBV7-2; D might be TRBD1 (6 bases). The material sequenced was naive CD4+ T cells sorted from blood. Subset: CD45RA+ positively selected. This TCR was recovered from a man aged 18-30 years in good health. CDR3 sequence reads: CASSLRSNRVFAYNSPLHF. The CDR3 DNA sequence: TGTGCCAGCAGCTTAAGGTCGAACAGGGTGTTTGCCTATAATTCACCCCTCCACTTT. The variable domain in full, with the rest retrieved from reference TRBV7-2 and TRBJ1-6, is GAGVSQSPSNKVTEKGKDVELRCDPISGHTALYWYRQSLGQGLEFLIYFQGNSAPDKSGLPSDRFSAERTGGSVSTLTIQRTQQEDSAVYLCASSLRSNRVFAYNSPLHFGNGTRLTVT.